The following is a T cell receptor (beta chain) sequence with its context. This specimen comes from a study of CD8 T cells in Susac syndrome. The RNA input was 0.5 to 1 ug, and it was reverse transcribed with random hexamers. From the immunoSEQ multiplex PCR reads, TCRdb called clonotypes with MiXCR, one entry per CDR3 protein. The repertoire consists of about 240,000 distinct CDR3 sequences, with around 96% occurring once and the leading ten covering around 0.1%. The germline V gene encodes CDR1 ENHRY and CDR2 SYGVKD. V lost 0 bases, J lost 2 bases, and 7 bases stayed unmatched. The CDR3 has 18 amino acids.

The chain uses TRBV10-3 and TRBJ2-7; 13 bases align to TRBD2. The TCR originated in a human donor with Susac syndrome. What was sequenced was CD4+ T cells from PBMCs. CDR3 DNA: TGTGCCATCAGTGAGTCTTCGGTGGGACTAGCGGGACCCTACGAGCAGTACTTC. Residues: CAISESSVGLAGPYEQYF.